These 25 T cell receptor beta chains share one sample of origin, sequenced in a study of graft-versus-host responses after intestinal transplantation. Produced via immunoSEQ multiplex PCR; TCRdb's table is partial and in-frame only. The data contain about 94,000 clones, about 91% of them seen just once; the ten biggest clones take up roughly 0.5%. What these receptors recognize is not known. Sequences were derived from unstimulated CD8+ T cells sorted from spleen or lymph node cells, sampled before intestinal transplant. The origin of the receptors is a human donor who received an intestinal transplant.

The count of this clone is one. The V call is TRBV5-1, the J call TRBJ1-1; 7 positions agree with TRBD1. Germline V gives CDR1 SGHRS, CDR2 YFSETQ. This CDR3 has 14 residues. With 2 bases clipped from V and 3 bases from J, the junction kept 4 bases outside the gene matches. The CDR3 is CASSFRTGYTEAFF. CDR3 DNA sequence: TGCGCCAGCAGCTTCAGGACAGGTTACACTGAAGCTTTCTTT.

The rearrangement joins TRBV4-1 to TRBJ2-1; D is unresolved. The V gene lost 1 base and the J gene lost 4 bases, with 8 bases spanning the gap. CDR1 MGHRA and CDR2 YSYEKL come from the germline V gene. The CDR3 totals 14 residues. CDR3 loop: CASSQATYYNEQFF. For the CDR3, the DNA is TGCGCCAGCAGCCAAGCGACTTATTACAATGAGCAGTTCTTC.

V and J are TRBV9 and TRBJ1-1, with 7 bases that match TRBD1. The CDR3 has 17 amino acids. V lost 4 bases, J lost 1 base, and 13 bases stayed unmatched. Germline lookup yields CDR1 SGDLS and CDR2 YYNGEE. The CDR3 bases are TGTGCCAGCAGCACCGGGGACAGCTACCGGAGGAACACTGAAGCTTTCTTT. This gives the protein CASSTGDSYRRNTEAFF.

This CDR3 reads CASSVGTSVYEQYF. The CDR3 coding sequence is TGTGCCAGCAGCGTCGGGACTAGCGTCTACGAGCAGTACTTC. V gene TRBV9 combines with J gene TRBJ2-7, with TRBD2 identical over 10 bases. After removal of 2 bases from V and 3 bases from J, the junction contained 2 bases not matched to a gene. CDR1 and CDR2 from the germline V gene are SGDLS and YYNGEE. CDR3 size: 14 residues. Based on the CDR3 plus reference TRBV9 and TRBJ2-7, the full variable domain is DSGVTQTPKHLITATGQRVTLRCSPRSGDLSVYWYQQSLDQGLQFLIQYYNGEERAKGNILERFSAQQFPDLHSELNLSSLELGDSALYFCASSVGTSVYEQYFGPGTRLTVT.

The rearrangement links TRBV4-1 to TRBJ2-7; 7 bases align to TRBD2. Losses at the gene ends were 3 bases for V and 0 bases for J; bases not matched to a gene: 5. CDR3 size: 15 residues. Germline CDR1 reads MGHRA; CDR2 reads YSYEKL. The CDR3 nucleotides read TGCGCCAGCAGCCATCGACTAGCCCCCTCCTACGAGCAGTACTTC. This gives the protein CASSHRLAPSYEQYF.

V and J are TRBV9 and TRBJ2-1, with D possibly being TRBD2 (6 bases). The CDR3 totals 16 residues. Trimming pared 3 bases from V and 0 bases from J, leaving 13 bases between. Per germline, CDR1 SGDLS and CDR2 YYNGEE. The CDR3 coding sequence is TGTGCCAGCAGCGCCGCGGGGTACAGCTCCTACAATGAGCAGTTCTTC. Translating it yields CASSAAGYSSYNEQFF.

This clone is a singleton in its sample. CDR3 amino acids: CASSRHREGETQYF. In DNA form, the CDR3 reads TGCGCCAGCAGCCGCCACAGGGAAGGGGAGACCCAGTACTTC. The genes are TRBV5-1 and TRBJ2-5; D is perhaps TRBD1 (6 bases). V lost 4 bases and J lost 5, with 15 bases in between. CDR1 is SGHRS and CDR2 is YFSETQ in the germline V gene. The CDR3 runs to 14 residues.

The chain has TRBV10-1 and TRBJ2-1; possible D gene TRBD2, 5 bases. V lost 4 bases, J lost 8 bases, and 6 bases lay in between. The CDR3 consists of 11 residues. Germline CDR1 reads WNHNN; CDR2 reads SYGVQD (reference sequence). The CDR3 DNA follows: TGCGCCAGCAGTGTCGGGGATGAGCAGTTCTTC. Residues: CASSVGDEQFF.

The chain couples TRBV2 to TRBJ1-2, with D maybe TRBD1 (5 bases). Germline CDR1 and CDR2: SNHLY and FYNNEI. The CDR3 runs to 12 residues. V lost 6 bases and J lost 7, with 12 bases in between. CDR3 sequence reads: CASRQGSSGYTF. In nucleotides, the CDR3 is TGTGCCAGCAGGCAGGGATCCTCTGGCTACACCTTC. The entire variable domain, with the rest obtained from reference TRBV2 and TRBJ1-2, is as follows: EPEVTQTPSHQVTQMGQEVILRCVPISNHLYFYWYRQILGQKVEFLVSFYNNEISEKSEIFDDQFSVERPDGSNFTLKIRSTKLEDSAMYFCASRQGSSGYTFGSGTRLTVV.

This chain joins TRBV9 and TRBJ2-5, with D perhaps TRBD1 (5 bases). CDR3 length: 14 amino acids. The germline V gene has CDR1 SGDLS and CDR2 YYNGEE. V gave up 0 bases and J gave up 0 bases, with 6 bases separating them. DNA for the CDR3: TGTGCCAGCAGCGTAGAGACAGACCAAGAGACCCAGTACTTC. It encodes CASSVETDQETQYF.

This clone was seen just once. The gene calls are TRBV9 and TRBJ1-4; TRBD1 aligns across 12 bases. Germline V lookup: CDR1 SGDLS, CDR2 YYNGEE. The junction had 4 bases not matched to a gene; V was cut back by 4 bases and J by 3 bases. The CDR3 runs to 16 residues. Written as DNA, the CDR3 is TGTGCCAGCAGCCCGGGACAGGGGGCACCTAATGAAAAACTGTTTTTT. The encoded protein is CASSPGQGAPNEKLFF.

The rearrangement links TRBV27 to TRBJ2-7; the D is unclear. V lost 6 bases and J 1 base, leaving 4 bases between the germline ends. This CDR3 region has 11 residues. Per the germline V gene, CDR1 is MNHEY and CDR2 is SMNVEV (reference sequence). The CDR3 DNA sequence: TGTGCCAGCAGCCCGTCCTACGAGCAGTACTTC. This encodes CASSPSYEQYF.

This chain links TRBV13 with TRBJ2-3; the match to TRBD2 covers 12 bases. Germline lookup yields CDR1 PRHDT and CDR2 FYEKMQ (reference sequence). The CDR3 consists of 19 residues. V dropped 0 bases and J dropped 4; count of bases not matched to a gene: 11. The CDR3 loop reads CASSLGTSGGPKVSDTQYF. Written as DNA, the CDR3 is TGTGCCAGCAGCTTAGGGACTAGCGGGGGCCCCAAGGTCTCAGATACGCAGTATTTT.

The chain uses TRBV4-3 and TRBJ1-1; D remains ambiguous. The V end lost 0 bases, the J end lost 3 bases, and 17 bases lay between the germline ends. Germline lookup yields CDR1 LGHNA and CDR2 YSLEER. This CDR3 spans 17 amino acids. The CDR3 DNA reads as TGCGCCAGCAGCCAAGACCCTAGCCGTGGTGGGTACACTGAAGCTTTCTTT. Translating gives CASSQDPSRGGYTEAFF.

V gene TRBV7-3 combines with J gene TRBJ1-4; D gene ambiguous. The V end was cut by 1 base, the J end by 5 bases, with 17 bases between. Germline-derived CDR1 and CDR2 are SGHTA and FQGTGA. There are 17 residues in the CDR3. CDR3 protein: CASSLNSVPRSNEKLFF. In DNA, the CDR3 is TGTGCCAGCAGCTTAAATTCGGTTCCGCGCTCGAATGAAAAACTGTTTTTT.

CDR3 region: CAWTGIVNTEAFF. The CDR3 DNA follows: TGTGCCTGGACCGGGATCGTGAACACTGAAGCTTTCTTT. This chain joins TRBV30 and TRBJ1-1; D call uncertain. Trimming cost V 4 bases and J 0 bases, with 9 bases left between them. Germline V gene lookup returns CDR1 GTSNPN and CDR2 SVGIG (reference sequence). The CDR3 runs to 13 residues.

The CDR3 protein is CASSVASSGELFF. CDR3 in DNA: TGTGCCAGCAGCGTAGCTAGTTCCGGGGAGCTGTTTTTT. The V and J genes are TRBV9 and TRBJ2-2; D ambiguous. V was trimmed by 0 bases and J by 6 bases, leaving 6 bases between them. This CDR3 spans 13 amino acids. Germline V gene sequence: CDR1 SGDLS, CDR2 YYNGEE.

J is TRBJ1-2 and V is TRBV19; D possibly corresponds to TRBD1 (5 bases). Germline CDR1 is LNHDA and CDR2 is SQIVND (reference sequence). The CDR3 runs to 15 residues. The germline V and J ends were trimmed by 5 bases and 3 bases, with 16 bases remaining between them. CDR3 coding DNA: TGTGCCAGTAGTGCCCTCGGGGGGGGTGACTATGGCTACACCTTC. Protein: CASSALGGGDYGYTF.

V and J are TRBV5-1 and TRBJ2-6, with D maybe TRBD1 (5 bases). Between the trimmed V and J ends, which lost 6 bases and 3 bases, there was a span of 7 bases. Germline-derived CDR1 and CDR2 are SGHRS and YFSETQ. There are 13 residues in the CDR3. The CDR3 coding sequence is TGCGCCAGCACAGGGTTTGGGGCCAACGTCCTGACTTTC. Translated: CASTGFGANVLTF.

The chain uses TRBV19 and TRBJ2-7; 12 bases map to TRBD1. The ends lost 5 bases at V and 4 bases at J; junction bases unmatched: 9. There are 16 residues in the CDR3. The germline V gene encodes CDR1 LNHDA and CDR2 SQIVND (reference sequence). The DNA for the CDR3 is TGTGCCAGTAGTGCCTCAAGGGACAGGGGGCAATACGAGCAGTACTTC. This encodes CASSASRDRGQYEQYF.

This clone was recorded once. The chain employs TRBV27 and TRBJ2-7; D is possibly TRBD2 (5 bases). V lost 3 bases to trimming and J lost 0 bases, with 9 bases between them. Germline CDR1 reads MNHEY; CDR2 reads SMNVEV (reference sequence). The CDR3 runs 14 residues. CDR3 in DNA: TGTGCCAGCAGTTTTGCGGGCTCCTCCTACGAGCAGTACTTC. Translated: CASSFAGSSYEQYF.

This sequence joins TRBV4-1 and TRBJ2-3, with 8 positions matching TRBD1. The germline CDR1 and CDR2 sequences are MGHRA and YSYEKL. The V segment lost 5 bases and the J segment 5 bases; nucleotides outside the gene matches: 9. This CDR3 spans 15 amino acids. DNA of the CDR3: TGCGCCAGCAGCTTCATGGGACAGGTTGAAGATACGCAGTATTTT. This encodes CASSFMGQVEDTQYF.

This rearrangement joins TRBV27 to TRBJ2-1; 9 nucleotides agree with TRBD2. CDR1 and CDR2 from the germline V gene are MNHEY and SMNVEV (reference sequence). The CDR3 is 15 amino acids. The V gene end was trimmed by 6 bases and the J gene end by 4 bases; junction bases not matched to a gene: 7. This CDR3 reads CASSYTSGPYNEQFF. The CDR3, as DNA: TGTGCCAGCAGCTACACTAGCGGGCCTTACAATGAGCAGTTCTTC.

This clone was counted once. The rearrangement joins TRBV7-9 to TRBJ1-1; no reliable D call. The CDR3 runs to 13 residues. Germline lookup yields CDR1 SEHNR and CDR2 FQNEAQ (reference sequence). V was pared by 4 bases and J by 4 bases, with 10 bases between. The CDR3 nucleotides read TGTGCCAGCAGCTCGGGGTTCAGCACTGAAGCTTTCTTT. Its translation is CASSSGFSTEAFF.

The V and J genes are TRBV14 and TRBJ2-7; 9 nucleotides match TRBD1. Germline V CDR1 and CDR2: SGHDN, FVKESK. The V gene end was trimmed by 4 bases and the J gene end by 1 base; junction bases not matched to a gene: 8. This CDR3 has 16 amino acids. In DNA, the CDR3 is TGTGCCAGCAGCCGATCCCCGGGACAGGGTTCCTACGAGCAGTACTTC. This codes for CASSRSPGQGSYEQYF.